Listed below are T cell receptor beta chains from one sample, sequenced in a study of blood T cell repertoires in COVID-19. Profiling relied on immunoSEQ multiplex PCR, and the TCRdb table lists in-frame clones only, not all of them. The table lists 45,000 to 55,000 clones, around 84% of them singletons. Sequencing input: peripheral blood. The receptors were gathered from a man in his fifties or sixties with acute or convalescent COVID-19. Both conserved end residues are part of each CDR3. Fields, in order: J gene, D gene, V gene, clone size, CDR3 DNA, CDR3 protein. D genes are given only for firm matches. Clone size appears in some rows only: once, few, many, or a class for an expanded clone.

TRBJ1-1 - TRBV9 few TGTGCCAGCAGCGCCTCAGTTCTCGACACTGAAGCTTTCTTT CASSASVLDTEAFF
TRBJ1-4 - TRBV28 - TGTGCCACTTGGGGGGAAGCTAATGAAAAACTGTTTTTT CATWGEANEKLFF
TRBJ1-1 - TRBV5-4 - TGTGCCAGCAGCTCTACAGGGATGGGTTACACTGAAGCTTTCTTT CASSSTGMGYTEAFF
TRBJ1-5 TRBD1 TRBV3-1/TRBV3-2 - TGTGCCAGCAGCCCGGACAGGGGGCCGTGGCAGCCCCAGCATTTT CASSPDRGPWQPQHF
TRBJ2-5 TRBD2 TRBV30 - TGTGCCTGGGGGGGGGACCAAGAGACCCAGTACTTC CAWGGDQETQYF
TRBJ2-2 - TRBV18 once TGTGCCAGCTCACCAGAGATCCGGGGAAGTAACACCGGGGAGCTGTTTTTT CASSPEIRGSNTGELFF
TRBJ1-1 - TRBV11-2 - TGTGCCAGCACCACGCGTGGGAACAGGGTGAACACTGAAGCTTTCTTT CASTTRGNRVNTEAFF
TRBJ2-5 TRBD2 TRBV29-1 - TGCAGCATTGTGCTTAGCGGGCGGGAGACCCAGTACTTC CSIVLSGRETQYF
TRBJ2-2 TRBD2 TRBV7-8 - TGTGCCAGCAGCTTCCCGGGACTAGGGACGCACACCGGGGAGCTGTTTTTT CASSFPGLGTHTGELFF
TRBJ1-1 TRBD1 TRBV7-9 - TGTGCCAGCAGCTTAGCAGAGGGGGCGAACACTGAAGCTTTCTTT CASSLAEGANTEAFF
TRBJ1-3 - TRBV29-1 - TGCAGCGCGGGACCTCGAGATGGAAACACCATATATTTT CSAGPRDGNTIYF
TRBJ2-1 TRBD1 TRBV27 - TGTGCCAGCAGTGGACAGGGATACTACAATGAGCAGTTCTTC CASSGQGYYNEQFF
TRBJ2-5 TRBD2 TRBV30 - TGTGCCACACCGGGGGGGCAAGAGACCCAGTACTTC CATPGGQETQYF
TRBJ2-7 TRBD2 TRBV7-8 - TGTGCCAGCAGCTTAGAAGGCGGGGGGCTTGTAAAGCAGTACTTC CASSLEGGGLVKQYF
TRBJ2-1 TRBD2 TRBV7-9 - TGTGCCAGCAGGCCTAGCGGGAGAAGGGGTTACAATGAGCAGTTCTTC CASRPSGRRGYNEQFF
TRBJ2-1 - TRBV14 - TGTGCCAGCAGCCGATATACGGGACAATCCTACAATGAGCAGTTCTTC CASSRYTGQSYNEQFF
TRBJ1-3 - TRBV19 - TGTGCCAGTAGGTCGGTTGGCTCTGGAAACACCATATATTTT CASRSVGSGNTIYF
TRBJ1-6 - TRBV5-8 - TGTGCCAGCAGCGCAGGGTTTACGACCCTCCACTTT CASSAGFTTLHF
TRBJ2-3 TRBD2 TRBV7-3 - TGTGCCAGCAGCTTAACGGTCGCTAGCGGAACAGATACGCAGTATTTT CASSLTVASGTDTQYF
TRBJ2-3 TRBD2 TRBV27 - TGTGCCAGCAGTCCCATGGGACTAGCGGGAGACACAGATACGCAGTATTTT CASSPMGLAGDTDTQYF
TRBJ1-2 TRBD1 TRBV10-2 once TGCGCCAGCAGTCAACAAATGGACAGGTTGGACTATGGCTACACCTTC CASSQQMDRLDYGYTF
TRBJ2-6 - TRBV28 - TGTGCCAGCACCCCAGGTCATGGTGGGGCCAACGTCCTGACTTTC CASTPGHGGANVLTF
TRBJ2-7 TRBD2 TRBV6-5 - TGTGCCAGCAGTAGGGCGGGAGGGGAATCCTACGAGCAGTACTTC CASSRAGGESYEQYF
TRBJ1-2 TRBD1 TRBV11-2 - TGTGCCAGCAGCCCGGACAGGGGGCAGATGAACTATGGCTACACCTTC CASSPDRGQMNYGYTF
TRBJ2-7 TRBD2 TRBV5-1 - TGCGCCAGCAGCTTGGAAGGACTAGCGGGAGGCCGGGGGTACGAGCAGTACTTC CASSLEGLAGGRGYEQYF
TRBJ1-2 TRBD1 TRBV5-1 - TGCGCCAGCAGCTTGGGGGGACAGGCGTCCTCTTATGGCTACACCTTC CASSLGGQASSYGYTF